This T cell receptor beta chain was observed in a study of cytomegalovirus exposure and HLA in healthy donors listed by TCRdb under 2017. General notes on the study: An earlier analysis of approximately 550 of the donors reported approximately 300 Gb of sequence data and 117 million unique TCR beta sequences from 150 million to 200 million T cells. The study aimed to test whether signatures of past pathogen exposure could be identified by cataloging public T cell receptors. Because of strong linkage in the cohort, roughly five DR-DQ haplotypes were treated as single units for association and clustering. A later genetic analysis took genome-wide SNP genotypes for about 65% of the roughly 670 donors and used that subset as a discovery cohort. The number of donors typed differed by locus, with 629-630 for A, B, C, DRB1 and DQB1, about 500 for DQA1, under 610 for DPA1, and approximately 470 for DPB1. Across 300 to 500 genotyped donors of the cohort, an average of about 240,000 unique TCR beta nucleotide sequences per donor were sequenced, and 15% to 20% of those sequences were non-productive. An earlier analysis of about 600 of the donors used high-throughput TCR beta sequencing to judge whether each TCR beta V gene segment behaved as functional or pseudogenic. An early release that covered more than 550 HLA-typed donors contained approximately 320 gigabases of sequencing data and 70 million to 100 million unique TCR sequences. The study profiled the T cell repertoires of hundreds of subjects by immunosequencing and related them to cytomegalovirus serostatus. All discovery cohort repertoires had been generated on a single sequencing platform. Donor age, sex, ethnicity and CMV serostatus were compiled together with the repertoire data. The later analysis used no new phenotypic data to find candidate immune exposures, relying instead on TCR beta sequences and their occurrence across donors. Along with the approximately 600-subject first cohort, a separate validation cohort of over a hundred different subjects was used. The study combined high-throughput TCR immunosequencing, statistical association of individual TCRs with disease status, and machine learning to predict cytomegalovirus infection status. The genetic ancestry cluster associated with self-reported Caucasian donors included 70% to 85% of the roughly 400 genotyped donors. HLA typing included class I and class II loci at four-digit resolution. A later analysis re-examined previously published TCR beta repertoires from roughly 650 donors and added high-resolution HLA genotyping to investigate patterns of TCR occurrence. The paper as a whole reports these results and caveats: In a later analysis, most CMV-associated TCR beta chains were found to appear HLA-restricted, with HLA associations seemingly driven largely by CMV exposure. A later analysis reported that several top co-occurrence clusters appeared linked to parvovirus B19, influenza, CMV and Epstein-Barr virus. For the cohort, immune exposure information was limited to CMV serostatus. In this cohort, only TCR beta chains were sequenced, and detectable features were limited by the absence of alpha or paired-chain data. In vitro tests confirmed that a few of the cytomegalovirus-associated TCR beta chains recognize cytomegalovirus antigens. In an earlier analysis of a few hundred of the donors, most TCR beta V segments were observed in productive rearrangements about 90% or about 30% of the time, broadly matching IMGT annotations. Because HLA typing was missing for some donors at each locus, association tests included only the typed subset. Compared with the roughly 670-donor mean, donors in an Asian-associated ancestry cluster had fewer N-insertions in productive TCRs, according to a later genetic analysis. Some IMGT-functional V segments, including TRBV6-2 and TRBV6-3, could not be told apart with the 87-base-pair reads, so those segments were excluded. In a later analysis, HLA-associated TCR beta chains showed more clonal expansion and lower generation probabilities than non-associated chains that were equally common. Linkage disequilibrium might explain the correlated functional status among segregating V segments, but an unknown experimental factor could not be ruled out. In a later analysis, the rate of TCR association differed among HLA loci, with DRB1 alleles having the most associated TCRs and HLA-C alleles having the fewest. A further reported finding was that TCR beta sequences accurately predicted the HLA-A and HLA-B alleles for most subjects in the first cohort. The authors suggested that the approach could potentially be generalized to other disease states and immunological phenotypes. While some public TCRs were present in many individuals, most TCR sequences turned up only very rarely across donors. The classifier was reported to diagnose cytomegalovirus status with high specificity and sensitivity in both the original cohort and the validation cohort. The sequencing pipeline was judged likely to have produced a cluster of highly shared sequence variants as a technical artifact. In the study, 150 to 200 TCR beta chains were listed as associated with cytomegalovirus. The earlier analysis of approximately 590 of the donors excluded 15 to 20 rarely observed V segments, including chromosome 9 orphons, because counts were too low. In a later genetic analysis, a missense DCLRE1C variant was associated with V-gene and J-gene trimming of TCR beta chains, and the association was replicated in an independent cohort. In a later analysis, some 17,000 TCR beta sequences were associated with specific HLA alleles at a false discovery rate of 0.05. Strong co-occurrence of HLA alleles, especially DR and DQ, made assigning TCR associations to individual alleles difficult. Sequencing depth was assumed to be roughly uniform across donors in the presence/absence analyses, though that assumption may not hold.

The library was built by means of the immunoSEQ multiplex PCR assay. A mixture of 60 forward primers for TCR Vbeta segments and 13 reverse primers for TCR Jbeta segments was used in the multiplex PCR. Amplification of the CDR3 region of rearranged TCR beta genes was performed with a multiplex PCR assay on genomic DNA. The amplified TCR beta libraries were sequenced on the Illumina HiSeq System as 87-base-pair reads. In the authors' own workflow: A later analysis tallied about 77 million unique TCR beta chains across the 700 or so repertoires, and about 10 million of those chains were shared by two or more donors. Raw reads were error-corrected and collapsed into unique sequences by a nearest-neighbor algorithm in which closely related sequences were merged to remove PCR and sequencing errors. V, D and J gene segments were assigned by aligning CDR3 sequences to IMGT reference sequences. For a sequence to be retained, a match of at least six nucleotides to both a V gene segment and a J gene segment was required. Rearrangements were classified as productive when the CDR3 lacked stop codons and remained in frame with V and J, and all other rearrangements were classified as non-productive. Following IMGT convention, CDR3 was defined as the stretch from the second conserved V-encoded cysteine to the conserved J-encoded phenylalanine. The earlier analysis of 550 to 650 of the donors excluded any sequence lacking an unambiguous match to a single V gene segment. In an earlier analysis of approximately 560 of the donors, a V segment was called functional when productive rearrangements were above 56.7%, and segregating when the standard deviation between donors exceeded 5%. A statistical classification framework was built for diagnosing cytomegalovirus status from the catalog of TCR beta chain sequences. A later analysis assigned V and J genes by comparing TCR nucleotide sequences with IMGT/GENE-DB human TR gene sequences. The TCRdist pipeline was used in a later analysis to assign CDR3 sequences and most-parsimonious VDJ recombination scenarios. A later analysis defined each TCR beta chain by its CDR3 amino acid sequence plus V-gene family, and excluded reads lacking a unique V-gene family. In a later analysis, approximately 590 highly shared, low-generation-probability nucleotide sequences were removed to address suspected cross-contamination and a sequencing artifact. For each public chain, a later analysis derived a clonal expansion index from normalized ranks of inferred template counts within each repertoire. Generation probabilities in a later analysis came from a VDJ recombination model fitted to out-of-frame rearrangements, and those results were checked against IGoR. Hypergeometric tests were used in a later analysis to score TCR-TCR, TCR-HLA and TCR-CMV co-occurrence, with a repertoire-size bias correction applied to the TCR pairs. In a later analysis, false discovery rates were estimated by permuting HLA or CMV assignments 20 times. In a later analysis, co-occurring TCRs were grouped using DBSCAN, and TCRdist sequence similarity was added for clustering within HLA-allele-positive subsets. Co-occurrence clustering excluded repertoires with fewer than 30,000 or more than 120,000 public chains, plus five with anomalous nucleotide sharing. In TCRdb, the immuneACCESS table is reduced to in-frame sequences with V and J assigned. These tables do not hold every clone; where another copy was compared, an unresolved V gene accounts for under half, and the others remain unexplained. That table furnishes V, J and clone size, whereas the DNA furnished D and trimming. The sample yields 160,000 or so clones; around 75% were counted once. The ten largest clones add up to roughly 4.5% of the sample.

For CDR1 and CDR2, the germline V gene lists MGHDK and SYGVNS. Trimming removed 4 bases from V and 4 bases from J; the gene matches leave 4 bases unexplained. The CDR3 runs 15 residues from the cysteine to the phenylalanine. Just the 45-base CDR3 DNA is kept, in frame starting at base 1. The cohort consisted of some 730 healthy bone marrow donors. Cohort members were all nominally healthy when sampled, although unrecorded immune exposures were likely present. The donor tested CMV seropositive, placing the donor among the 289 seropositive members of the cohort. A peripheral blood sample was provided by each donor, and peripheral blood mononuclear cells were used for TCR beta sequencing. The Qiagen DNeasy Blood Extraction Kit was used to extract genomic DNA from the blood cell samples. To note about this clone: The antigen this receptor binds is unknown. No much larger clone is present one base from it, and per-base qualities are unavailable.

This receptor was taken from a man between 18 and 29 years old in good health and CMV-seropositive. The chain employs TRBV25-1 and TRBJ1-1; 12 central bases correspond to TRBD1. Sample: PBMCs. The DNA is as follows: TGTGCCAGCAGTGGGGGGACAGGGGGCCTCACTGAAGCTTTCTTT. Translation gives CASSGGTGGLTEAFF.